This T cell receptor beta chain emerged from a study of Graves' ophthalmopathy and Graves' hyperthyroidism. Study overall: In this cohort's terms, stable hyperthyroidism meant no ophthalmopathy by 18 months of follow-up.

General study results and limits: With a specificity of just under 75% and a sensitivity of over 65%, the model predicted ophthalmopathy progression.

This CDR3 spans 17 amino acids. Per germline, CDR1 WSHSY and CDR2 SAAADI. Among the exclusions were patients with other autoimmune diseases, uncontrolled infections, pregnancy or lactation. Regarding this clonotype: As yet, its antigen is unknown. One end of the junction fails to match germline, which may point to a read error.

CDR3 regions of TCR beta were amplified from RNA transcripts. HTBI primers were employed in first-round RT-PCR, then a second-round multiplex PCR followed. TCRdb independently ran MiXCR on the multiplex PCR reads; one entry per CDR3 protein. The sample has 1 million to 1.3 million distinct CDR3 sequences, about 38% seen once. This clonotype was obtained from an adult man with Graves' hyperthyroidism. The chain employs TRBV10-2 and TRBJ1-1; D might be TRBD1 (5 bases). The specimen was peripheral blood or thyroid tissue (not recorded which). CDR3 DNA sequence: TGTGCCAGCAGTGAACGGGCAGGGCCCTACATGAACACTGAAGCTTTCTTT. Amino acids: CASSERAGPYMNTEAFF.